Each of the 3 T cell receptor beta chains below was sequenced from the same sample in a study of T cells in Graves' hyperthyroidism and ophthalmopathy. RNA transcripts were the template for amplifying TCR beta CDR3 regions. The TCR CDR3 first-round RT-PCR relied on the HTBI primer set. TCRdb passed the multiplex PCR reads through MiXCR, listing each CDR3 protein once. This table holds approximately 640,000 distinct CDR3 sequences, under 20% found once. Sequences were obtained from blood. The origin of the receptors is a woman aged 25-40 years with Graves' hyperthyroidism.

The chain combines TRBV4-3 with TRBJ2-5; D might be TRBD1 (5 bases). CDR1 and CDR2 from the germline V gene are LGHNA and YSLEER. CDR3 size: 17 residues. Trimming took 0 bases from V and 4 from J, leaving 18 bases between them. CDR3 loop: CASSQDWGLPPVETQYF. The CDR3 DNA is TGCGCCAGCAGCCAAGATTGGGGCCTACCCCCCGTAGAGACCCAGTACTTC.

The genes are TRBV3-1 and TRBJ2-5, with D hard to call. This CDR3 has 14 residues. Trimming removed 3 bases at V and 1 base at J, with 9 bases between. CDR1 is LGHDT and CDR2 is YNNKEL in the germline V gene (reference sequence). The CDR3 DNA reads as TGTGCCAGCAGCCACCGAGGTATCCAAGAGACCCAGTACTTC. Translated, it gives CASSHRGIQETQYF.

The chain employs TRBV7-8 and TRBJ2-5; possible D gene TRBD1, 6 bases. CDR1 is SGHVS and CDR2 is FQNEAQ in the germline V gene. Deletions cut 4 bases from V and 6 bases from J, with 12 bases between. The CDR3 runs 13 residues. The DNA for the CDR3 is TGTGCCAGCAGCTCTAACACAGGGAAGACCCAGTACTTC. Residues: CASSSNTGKTQYF.